These T cell receptor beta chains were read from a single sample in a study of Ad26.COV2.S vaccination and SARS-CoV-2 variants. Sequenced by immunoSEQ multiplex PCR; TCRdb stores in-frame clones only, minus some. The table includes some 300,000 clones, 70% to 90% detected once. Sequenced material: peripheral blood, taken in a trial of Ad26.COV2.S vaccine versus placebo. These receptor sequences come from a person aged 18-60 years who received the Ad26.COV2.S COVID-19 vaccine or a placebo. CDR3s include the opening cysteine and the closing phenylalanine or tryptophan. A D gene is named only where the DNA matches it firmly. Rows may omit the clone size; those that give it use once, few, many or a size class.

once	TRBV4-1	TRBJ2-3	12	-	CASSQDRDTQYF	TGCGCCAGCAGCCAAGACCGCGACACGCAGTATTTT
-	TRBV24-1	TRBJ2-3	20	TRBD1	CATSDSQGQGPPLDFGTQYF	TGTGCCACCAGTGATTCCCAAGGACAGGGGCCCCCTTTAGATTTTGGAACGCAGTATTTT
-	TRBV6-5	TRBJ1-1	15	TRBD1	CASNYRGPMNTEAFF	TGTGCCAGCAACTACAGGGGCCCAATGAACACTGAAGCTTTCTTT
-	TRBV27	TRBJ2-5	16	TRBD1	CASSPQDRGDQETQYF	TGTGCCAGCAGTCCCCAGGACAGGGGAGACCAAGAGACCCAGTACTTC
-	TRBV24-1	TRBJ2-5	13	-	CATSDLSFETQYF	TGTGCCACCAGTGATTTGAGCTTCGAGACCCAGTACTTC
-	TRBV9	TRBJ2-1	14	TRBD1	CASSLRQGLNEQFF	TGTGCCAGCAGCCTAAGACAGGGTCTTAATGAGCAGTTCTTC
-	TRBV24-1	TRBJ2-2	16	-	CATSDFGILNTGELFF	TGTGCCACCAGTGATTTTGGTATCCTGAACACCGGGGAGCTGTTTTTT
-	TRBV10-3	TRBJ2-1	14	-	CAIRRADSYNEQFF	TGTGCCATCAGACGAGCGGACTCCTACAATGAGCAGTTCTTC
once	TRBV6-5	TRBJ2-7	15	-	CASSPRRGLAYEQYF	TGTGCCAGCAGCCCCAGGAGGGGGTTGGCCTACGAGCAGTACTTC
-	TRBV6-6	TRBJ2-7	14	-	CASSYEQGFYEQYF	TGTGCCAGCAGTTACGAGCAGGGATTTTACGAGCAGTACTTC
-	TRBV28	TRBJ2-5	15	-	CASSFARQSQETQYF	TGTGCCAGCAGTTTTGCTAGACAGAGCCAAGAGACCCAGTACTTC
-	TRBV6-2/TRBV6-3	TRBJ1-3	16	-	CASSITADAPGNTIYF	TGTGCCAGCAGTATTACGGCCGACGCGCCCGGAAACACCATATATTTT
-	TRBV5-4	TRBJ2-3	16	-	CASSPGPAENTDTQYF	TGTGCCAGCAGCCCCGGTCCAGCGGAAAACACAGATACGCAGTATTTT
few	TRBV6-1	TRBJ2-5	15	TRBD1	CASSEWDRVHETQYF	TGTGCCAGCAGTGAATGGGACAGGGTACACGAGACCCAGTACTTC
-	TRBV27	TRBJ2-7	14	TRBD1	CASSFLGQGYEQYF	TGTGCCAGCAGTTTCCTCGGACAGGGCTACGAGCAGTACTTC
-	TRBV5-1	TRBJ2-7	14	-	CASSLQGRQYEQYF	TGCGCCAGCAGCTTGCAGGGACGGCAATACGAGCAGTACTTC
once	TRBV11-3	TRBJ2-5	16	TRBD1	CASSSVLVGTGETQYF	TGTGCCAGCAGCTCAGTACTTGTGGGGACAGGAGAGACCCAGTACTTC
-	TRBV28	TRBJ2-3	14	-	CASSLTRSTDTQYF	TGTGCCAGCAGTCTAACCCGCAGCACAGATACGCAGTATTTT
few	TRBV2	TRBJ1-5	14	-	CASSERQTNQPQHF	TGTGCCAGCAGTGAGAGGCAGACCAATCAGCCCCAGCATTTT
-	TRBV7-9	TRBJ2-7	16	TRBD1	CASSPGRDRGSYEQYF	TGTGCCAGCAGCCCCGGAAGGGACAGGGGATCCTACGAGCAGTACTTC
-	TRBV11-3	TRBJ2-3	14	TRBD2	CASSTRGGTDTQYF	TGTGCCAGCAGCACACGGGGGGGCACAGATACGCAGTATTTT
-	TRBV7-3	TRBJ2-1	14	-	CASSASGGVNEQFF	TGTGCCAGCAGCGCCTCGGGTGGGGTCAATGAGCAGTTCTTC
-	TRBV10-2	TRBJ2-3	14	TRBD2	CASAPRGAEDTQYF	TGCGCCAGCGCCCCGCGGGGGGCAGAAGATACGCAGTATTTT
-	TRBV7-9	TRBJ2-5	15	TRBD2	CASSLPGLAEETQYF	TGTGCCAGCAGCTTACCGGGACTAGCGGAAGAGACCCAGTACTTC
once	TRBV5-1	TRBJ2-3	18	TRBD2	CASSLGGQRGQRTDTQYF	TGCGCCAGCAGCTTGGGGGGCCAGCGGGGGCAACGCACAGATACGCAGTATTTT
few	TRBV11-2	TRBJ1-2	14	-	CASSLGRIDYGYTF	TGTGCCAGCAGCTTAGGCAGGATCGACTATGGCTACACCTTC
-	TRBV11-2	TRBJ2-7	12	-	CASSQSDYEQYF	TGTGCCAGCAGCCAGTCAGACTACGAGCAGTACTTC
once	TRBV5-8	TRBJ1-5	19	TRBD1	CASSQIRTGGLVSNQPQHF	TGTGCCAGCAGCCAAATCCGGACAGGGGGCTTGGTCAGCAATCAGCCCCAGCATTTT
-	TRBV13	TRBJ1-6	15	-	CASSSFGGVASPLHF	TGTGCCAGCAGCTCCTTTGGGGGAGTAGCTTCACCCCTCCACTTT
-	TRBV5-1	TRBJ1-1	13	-	CASSPTLNTEAFF	TGCGCCAGCAGCCCCACCCTGAACACTGAAGCTTTCTTT
-	TRBV5-1	TRBJ1-6	14	-	CASSRDGHNSPLHF	TGCGCCAGCAGCCGGGACGGACATAATTCACCCCTCCACTTT
-	TRBV5-1	TRBJ1-1	13	-	CASSSDGEVEAFF	TGCGCCAGCAGCTCAGACGGTGAGGTAGAAGCTTTCTTT
-	TRBV9	TRBJ1-3	14	-	CASSSEGAGNTIYF	TGTGCCAGCAGCAGTGAAGGGGCTGGAAACACCATATATTTT
-	TRBV11-2	TRBJ2-7	16	TRBD1	CASSINRGVGYYEQYF	TGTGCCAGCAGCATAAACAGGGGAGTGGGTTACTACGAGCAGTACTTC
few	TRBV30	TRBJ1-5	14	-	CAWTGGYLGQPQHF	TGTGCCTGGACCGGAGGGTATTTGGGTCAGCCCCAGCATTTT
once	TRBV4-1	TRBJ2-7	12	-	CASSRGRDEQYF	TGCGCCAGCAGCCGAGGACGGGACGAGCAGTACTTC
-	TRBV5-4	TRBJ2-7	15	TRBD1	CASSRDRGVVYEQYF	TGTGCCAGCAGCCGGGACAGGGGAGTTGTCTACGAGCAGTACTTC
-	TRBV7-2	TRBJ2-7	16	-	CASSLSSGWVGYEQYF	TGTGCCAGCAGCTTATCGTCGGGGTGGGTGGGCTACGAGCAGTACTTC
-	TRBV9	TRBJ2-7	13	-	CASSVAPNYEQYF	TGTGCCAGCAGCGTAGCACCGAACTACGAGCAGTACTTC
-	TRBV3-1/TRBV3-2	TRBJ2-7	15	-	CASSQDWGPQGEQYF	TGTGCCAGCAGCCAAGACTGGGGACCACAGGGCGAGCAGTACTTC
-	TRBV4-1	TRBJ1-2	12	-	CASSQQGYGYTF	TGCGCCAGCAGCCAACAGGGGTATGGCTACACCTTC
-	TRBV6-5	TRBJ1-6	13	-	CASRRALNSPLHF	TGTGCCAGCCGGCGGGCCTTAAATTCACCCCTCCACTTT
-	TRBV28	TRBJ1-5	14	-	CASSFSWLNQPQHF	TGTGCCAGCAGTTTCTCATGGCTCAATCAGCCCCAGCATTTT
-	TRBV2	TRBJ1-1	14	-	CASSGTVTNTEAFF	TGTGCCAGCAGTGGGACAGTGACGAACACTGAAGCTTTCTTT
once	TRBV6-5	TRBJ1-3	13	-	CASSPRDLFTIYF	TGTGCCAGCAGTCCCCGGGATCTTTTCACCATATATTTT
-	TRBV5-1	TRBJ2-2	15	-	CASSLSGAVTGELFF	TGCGCCAGCAGCTTGTCGGGGGCTGTCACCGGGGAGCTGTTTTTT
-	TRBV4-1	TRBJ2-1	16	TRBD2	CASSQGLAGSYNEQFF	TGCGCCAGCAGCCAAGGACTAGCGGGGTCCTACAATGAGCAGTTCTTC
-	TRBV7-6	TRBJ2-5	16	TRBD1	CASSTRLTGTMETQYF	TGTGCCAGCAGCACTCGATTGACAGGGACGATGGAGACCCAGTACTTC